This T cell receptor (beta chain) originates from a study of early T cells in non-severe SARS-CoV-2 infection. This clonotype showed up many times. The library protocol tagged individual cDNA molecules with unique molecular identifiers. Using its own MiXCR run on the 5' RACE reads, TCRdb lists one record per CDR3 protein. The profile shows roughly 61,000 distinct CDR3 sequences, roughly a tenth of them singletons. This TCR was sampled from an adult who was a healthcare worker with PCR-confirmed SARS-CoV-2 infection or an uninfected control (not recorded which). The sample taken for sequencing was whole blood.

The DNA for the CDR3 is TGTGCCTGGAGTGTACGGGACACCTACGAGCAGTACTTC. It encodes CAWSVRDTYEQYF. V usage is TRBV30 and J usage is TRBJ2-7; a possible D gene is TRBD1 (6 bases). Trimming took 0 bases from V and 2 from J, leaving 8 bases between them. This CDR3 has 13 amino acids. Germline CDR1 is GTSNPN and CDR2 is SVGIG (reference sequence).